This T cell receptor (beta chain) was identified in a study of control samples from healthy donors and cancer patients. Sequencing was performed with immunoSEQ multiplex PCR; in TCRdb, only in-frame clones are kept and a portion is missing. The sample includes approximately 97,000 clones, around 88% of them seen just once. Input material: blood. The clonotype originates from a man aged 25 to 40 in good health.

As DNA, the CDR3 is TGTGCCAGCAGCCAAGATCTGACAGACGCAACTAATGAAAAACTGTTTTTT. It translates to CASSQDLTDATNEKLFF. V usage is TRBV3-1 (or the pseudogene TRBV3-2) and J usage is TRBJ1-4; D is possibly TRBD1 (5 bases). V gave up 0 bases and J gave up 0 bases, with 11 bases separating them. Germline V gives CDR1 LGHDT, CDR2 YNNKEL (reference sequence). The CDR3 has 17 amino acids.